The T cell receptor (beta chain) described here comes from a study of PD-1 blockade in classical Hodgkin lymphoma. TCRdb's table, derived via immunoSEQ multiplex PCR, lists solely in-frame clones and lacks some. Among some 13,000 clones listed, around 86% were seen once. Each patient relapsed following autologous stem cell transplantation, and prior brentuximab vedotin exposure differed. Germline V CDR1 and CDR2: SGHNT, YYREEE (reference sequence). The CDR3 totals 17 residues. V was pared by 2 bases and J by 2 bases, with 6 bases of the junction left unmatched. The chain is built from TRBV5-4 and TRBJ2-6, with TRBD2 matching 8 bases. The sequences come from peripheral blood mononuclear cells (PBMCs), collected at baseline. The origin of this receptor is a human donor with classical Hodgkin lymphoma. This chain's CDR3 is CASSFRAGVAGANVLTF. The CDR3 DNA reads as TGTGCCAGCAGCTTTAGAGCGGGAGTCGCTGGGGCCAACGTCCTGACTTTC.